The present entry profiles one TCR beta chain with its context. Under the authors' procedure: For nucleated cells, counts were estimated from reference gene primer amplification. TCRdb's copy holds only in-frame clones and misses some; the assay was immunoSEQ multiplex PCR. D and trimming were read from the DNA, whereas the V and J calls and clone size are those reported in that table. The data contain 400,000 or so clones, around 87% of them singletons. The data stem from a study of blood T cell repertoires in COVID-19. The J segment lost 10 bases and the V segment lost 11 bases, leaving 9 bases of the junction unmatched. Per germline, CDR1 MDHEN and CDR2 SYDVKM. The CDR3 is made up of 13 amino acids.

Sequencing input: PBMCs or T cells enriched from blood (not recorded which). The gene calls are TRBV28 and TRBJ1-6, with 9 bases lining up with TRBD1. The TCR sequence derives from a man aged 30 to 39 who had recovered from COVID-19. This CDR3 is CAGGTGSRSPLHF. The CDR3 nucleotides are TGTGCCGGGGGGACAGGGAGTCGATCACCCCTCCACTTT.